This TCR beta chain was captured by sequencing in a study of blood T cells in healthy people across ages. V was clipped by 3 bases and J by 4 bases; unmatched bases: 5. The CDR3 has 15 amino acids. Germline V gene sequence: CDR1 SGHTA, CDR2 FQGNSA. Together with a sample-barcoded 5' primer, a J-beta primer mix was included in a second PCR lasting about 6 to 11 cycles. Using its own MiXCR run on the 5' RACE reads, TCRdb lists one record per CDR3 protein. The sample yields around 500,000 distinct CDR3 sequences, roughly a quarter seen once. This clonotype occurred a few times. Peripheral blood samples of 9 to 10 milliliters were drawn from each donor. These data are also associated with another study on T cells of mothers and their children.

The source is a boy aged 2-15 years in good health. The rearrangement joins TRBV7-2 to TRBJ2-7, with TRBD2 matching over 11 bases. The material sequenced was blood. The CDR3 here is CASSFTSGGLYEQYF. CDR3 in DNA: TGTGCCAGCAGCTTTACTAGCGGGGGTCTTTACGAGCAGTACTTC.